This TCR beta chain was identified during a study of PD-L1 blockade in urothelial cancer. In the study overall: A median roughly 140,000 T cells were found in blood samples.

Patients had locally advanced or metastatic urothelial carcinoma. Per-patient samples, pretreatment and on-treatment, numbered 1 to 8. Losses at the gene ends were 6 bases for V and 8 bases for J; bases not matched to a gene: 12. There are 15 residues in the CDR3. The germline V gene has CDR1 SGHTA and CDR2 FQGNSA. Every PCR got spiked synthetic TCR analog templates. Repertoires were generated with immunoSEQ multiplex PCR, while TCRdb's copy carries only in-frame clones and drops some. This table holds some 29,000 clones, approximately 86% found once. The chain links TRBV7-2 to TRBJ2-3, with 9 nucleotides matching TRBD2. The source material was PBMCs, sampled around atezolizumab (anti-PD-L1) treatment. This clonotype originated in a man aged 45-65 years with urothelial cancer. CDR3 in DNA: TGTGCCAGCAGTTATGGGGCGGGGGGGCAGGGTACGCAGTATTTT. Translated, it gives CASSYGAGGQGTQYF.